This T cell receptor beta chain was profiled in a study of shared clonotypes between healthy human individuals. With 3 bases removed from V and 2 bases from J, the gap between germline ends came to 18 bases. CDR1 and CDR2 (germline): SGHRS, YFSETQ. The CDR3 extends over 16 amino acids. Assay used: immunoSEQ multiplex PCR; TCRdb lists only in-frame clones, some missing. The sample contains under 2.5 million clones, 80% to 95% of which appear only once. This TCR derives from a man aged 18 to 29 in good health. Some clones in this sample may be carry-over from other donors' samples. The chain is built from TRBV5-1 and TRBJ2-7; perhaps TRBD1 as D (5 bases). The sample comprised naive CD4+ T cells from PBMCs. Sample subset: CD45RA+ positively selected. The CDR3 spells CASSSTMDTAPYEQYF. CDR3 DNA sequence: TGCGCCAGCAGCTCAACCATGGACACAGCACCCTACGAGCAGTACTTC. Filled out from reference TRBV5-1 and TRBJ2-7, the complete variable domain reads KAGVTQTPRYLIKTRGQQVTLSCSPISGHRSVSWYQQTPGQGLQFLFEYFSETQRNKGNFPGRFSGRQFSNSRSEMNVSTLELGDSALYLCASSSTMDTAPYEQYFGPGTRLTVT.